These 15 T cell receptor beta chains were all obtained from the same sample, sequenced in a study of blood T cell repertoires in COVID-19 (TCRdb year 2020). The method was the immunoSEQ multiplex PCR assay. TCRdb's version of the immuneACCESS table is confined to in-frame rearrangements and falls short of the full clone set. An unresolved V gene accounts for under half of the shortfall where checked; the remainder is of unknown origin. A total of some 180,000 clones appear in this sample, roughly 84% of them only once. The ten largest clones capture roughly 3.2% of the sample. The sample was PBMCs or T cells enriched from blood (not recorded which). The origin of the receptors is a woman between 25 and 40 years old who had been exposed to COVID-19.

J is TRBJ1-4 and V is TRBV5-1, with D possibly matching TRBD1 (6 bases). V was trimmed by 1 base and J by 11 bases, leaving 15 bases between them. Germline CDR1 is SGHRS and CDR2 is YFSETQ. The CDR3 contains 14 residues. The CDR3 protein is CASSLTGYGNKLFF. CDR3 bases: TGCGCCAGCAGCTTGACAGGGTACGGGAATAAACTGTTTTTT.

CDR3: CASSSPNTGNTIYF. CDR3 nucleotides: TGCGCCAGCAGCTCCCCGAACACTGGAAACACCATATATTTT. The V gene is TRBV5-1, the J gene TRBJ1-3; D remains ambiguous. There are 14 residues in the CDR3. In germline, CDR1 is SGHRS, CDR2 YFSETQ. Trimming took 3 bases from V and 2 from J, leaving 9 bases between them.

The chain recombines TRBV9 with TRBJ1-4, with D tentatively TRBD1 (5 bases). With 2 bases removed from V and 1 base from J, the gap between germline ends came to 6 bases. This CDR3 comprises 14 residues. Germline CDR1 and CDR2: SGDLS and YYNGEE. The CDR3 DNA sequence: TGTGCCAGCAGCGTCAGGGAAACTAATGAAAAACTGTTTTTT. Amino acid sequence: CASSVRETNEKLFF.

CDR3 protein: CASSMTGATEAFF. The CDR3 nucleotides read TGTGCCAGCAGCATGACAGGCGCCACTGAAGCTTTCTTT. The genes are TRBV5-4 and TRBJ1-1; D perhaps matches TRBD1 (6 bases). The CDR3 runs 13 residues. Germline assignment: CDR1 SGHNT and CDR2 YYREEE (reference sequence). V lost 4 bases and J 4 bases, leaving 11 bases between the germline ends.

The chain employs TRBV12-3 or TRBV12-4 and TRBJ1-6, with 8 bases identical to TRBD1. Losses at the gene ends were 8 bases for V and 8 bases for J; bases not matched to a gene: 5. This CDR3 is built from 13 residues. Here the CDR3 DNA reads TGTGCCAGCGGACAGGGTAGGGATTCACCCCTCCACTTT. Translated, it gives CASGQGRDSPLHF.

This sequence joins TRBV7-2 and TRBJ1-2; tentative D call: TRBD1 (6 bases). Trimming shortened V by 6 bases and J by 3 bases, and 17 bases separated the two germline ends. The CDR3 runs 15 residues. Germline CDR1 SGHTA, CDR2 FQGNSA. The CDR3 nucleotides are TGTGCCAGCAGTTGGGGGCAGGGGCACGACTATGGCTACACCTTC. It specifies CASSWGQGHDYGYTF.

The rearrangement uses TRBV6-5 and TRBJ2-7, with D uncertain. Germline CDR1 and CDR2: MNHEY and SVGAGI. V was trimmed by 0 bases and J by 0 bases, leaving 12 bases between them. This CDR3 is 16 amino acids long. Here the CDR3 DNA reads TGTGCCAGCAGTTACTCGATTACCGGTGGCTCCTACGAGCAGTACTTC. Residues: CASSYSITGGSYEQYF.

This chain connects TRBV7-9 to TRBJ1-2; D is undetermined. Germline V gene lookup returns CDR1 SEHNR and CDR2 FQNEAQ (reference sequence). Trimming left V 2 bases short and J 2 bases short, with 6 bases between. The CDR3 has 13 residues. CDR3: CASSLQENYGYTF. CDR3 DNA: TGTGCCAGCAGCTTACAAGAGAACTATGGCTACACCTTC. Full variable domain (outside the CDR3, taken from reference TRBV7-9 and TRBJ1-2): DTGVSQNPRHKITKRGQNVTFRCDPISEHNRLYWYRQTLGQGPEFLTYFQNEAQLEKSRLLSDRFSAERPKGSFSTLEIQRTEQGDSAMYLCASSLQENYGYTFGSGTRLTVV.

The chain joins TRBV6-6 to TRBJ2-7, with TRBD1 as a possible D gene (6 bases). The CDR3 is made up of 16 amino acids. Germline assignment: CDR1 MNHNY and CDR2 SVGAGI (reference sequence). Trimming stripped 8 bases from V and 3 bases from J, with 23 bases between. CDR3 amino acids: CASQRWTRGKSYEQYF. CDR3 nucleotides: TGTGCCAGCCAGCGGTGGACGAGGGGGAAGAGCTACGAGCAGTACTTC.

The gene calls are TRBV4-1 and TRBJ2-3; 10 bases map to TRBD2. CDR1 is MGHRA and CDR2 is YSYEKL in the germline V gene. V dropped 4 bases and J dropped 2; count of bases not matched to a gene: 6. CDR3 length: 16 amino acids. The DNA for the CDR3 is TGCGCCAGCAGCCGTTCTAGCGGGGGTTCCACAGATACGCAGTATTTT. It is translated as CASSRSSGGSTDTQYF.

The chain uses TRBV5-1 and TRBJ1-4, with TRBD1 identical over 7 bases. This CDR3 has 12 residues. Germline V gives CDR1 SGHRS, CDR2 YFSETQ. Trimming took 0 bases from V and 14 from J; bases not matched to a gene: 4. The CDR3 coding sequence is TGCGCCAGCAGCTTGGACGACAGGGATCTGTTTTTT. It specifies CASSLDDRDLFF.

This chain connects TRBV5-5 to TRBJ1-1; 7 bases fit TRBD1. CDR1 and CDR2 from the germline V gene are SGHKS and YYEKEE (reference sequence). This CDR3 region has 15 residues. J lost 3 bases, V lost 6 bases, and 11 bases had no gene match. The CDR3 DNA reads TGTGCCAGCAAGACAGGGCCAATTACCTACACTGAAGCTTTCTTT. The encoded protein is CASKTGPITYTEAFF.

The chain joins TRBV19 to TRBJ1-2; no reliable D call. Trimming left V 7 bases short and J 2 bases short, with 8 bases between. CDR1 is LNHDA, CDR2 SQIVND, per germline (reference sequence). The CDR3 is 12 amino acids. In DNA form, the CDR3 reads TGTGCCAGTATGGGCAGAAACTATGGCTACACCTTC. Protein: CASMGRNYGYTF.

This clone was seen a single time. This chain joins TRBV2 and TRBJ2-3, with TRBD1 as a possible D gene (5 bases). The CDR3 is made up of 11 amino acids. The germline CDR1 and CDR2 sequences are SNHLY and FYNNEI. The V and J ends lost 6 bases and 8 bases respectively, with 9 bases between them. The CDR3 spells CASRDRGTQYF. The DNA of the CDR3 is TGTGCCAGCAGAGACAGAGGTACGCAGTATTTT. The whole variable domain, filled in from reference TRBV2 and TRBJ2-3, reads EPEVTQTPSHQVTQMGQEVILRCVPISNHLYFYWYRQILGQKVEFLVSFYNNEISEKSEIFDDQFSVERPDGSNFTLKIRSTKLEDSAMYFCASRDRGTQYFGPGTRLTVL.

In DNA, the CDR3 is TGTGCCAGCAGACAGGGGTACAATGAGCAGTTCTTC. It yields the protein CASRQGYNEQFF. The genes are TRBV25-1 and TRBJ2-1; TRBD1 aligns across 7 bases. The CDR3 loop spans 12 amino acids. V shed 6 bases, J shed 4 bases, and the junction held 0 bases outside the gene matches. Looked up from germline, CDR1 is MGHDK and CDR2 is SYGVNS.